Each of the 17 T cell receptor beta chains below was sequenced from the same sample in a study of cytomegalovirus exposure and HLA in healthy donors. The study ran its PCR with 60 Vbeta and 13 Jbeta primers. Assay used: immunoSEQ multiplex PCR; TCRdb lists only in-frame clones, some missing. The profile covers 210,000 or so clones, with 60% to 80% appearing a single time and 1.5% to 2% taken by the ten largest. Sample: PBMCs. The source is a man aged 18 to 30 in good health and CMV-seronegative.

The chain has TRBV27 and TRBJ2-1; 9 bases agree with TRBD2. This CDR3 comprises 17 residues. CDR1 and CDR2 from the germline V gene are MNHEY and SMNVEV (reference sequence). Unmatched junction bases numbered 6, after V lost 3 bases and J lost 0 bases. The CDR3 DNA is TGTGCCAGCAGTTTCCTGGAGCGGGGGGTCTCCTACAATGAGCAGTTCTTC. Translated, it gives CASSFLERGVSYNEQFF.

The chain joins TRBV4-3 to TRBJ2-5, with TRBD2 identical over 10 bases. CDR3 length equals 16 residues. Germline V gene lookup returns CDR1 LGHNA and CDR2 YSLEER. Trimming took 0 bases from V and 5 from J; bases not matched to a gene: 6. The CDR3 spells CASSQEPSGGGETQYF. The CDR3 coding sequence is TGCGCCAGCAGCCAAGAGCCTAGCGGGGGTGGCGAGACCCAGTACTTC.

The chain links TRBV12-5 to TRBJ2-1, with D possibly being TRBD1 (6 bases). Germline V gene data show CDR1 as LGHNT and CDR2 as FRNRAP. CDR3 length: 14 amino acids. V lost 7 bases to trimming and J lost 3 bases, with 13 bases between them. The CDR3 coding sequence is TGTGCTAGTGCCCCCACGACAGGCTACAATGAGCAGTTCTTC. This encodes CASAPTTGYNEQFF.

This clone has a handful of counts. The chain links TRBV11-2 to TRBJ1-3; a weak D match, TRBD1 (6 bases). Germline values: CDR1 SGHAT, CDR2 FQNNGV. This CDR3 has 16 residues. Trimming took off 3 bases at V and 4 bases at J, with 16 bases between the two ends. DNA for the CDR3: TGTGCCAGCAGCTTTATTACAGGGCGGAGAGGAAACACCATATATTTT. Translating it yields CASSFITGRRGNTIYF.

Only a few counts were recorded for this clone. This chain connects TRBV28 to TRBJ2-1, with D possibly being TRBD2 (5 bases). Germline CDR1 reads MDHEN; CDR2 reads SYDVKM. V lost 5 bases and J lost 0, with 17 bases in between. The CDR3 is 17 amino acids. This chain's CDR3 is CASSPPLGRGSYNEQFF. The CDR3, as DNA: TGTGCCAGCAGTCCTCCTCTGGGTCGGGGCTCCTACAATGAGCAGTTCTTC.

The rearrangement uses TRBV5-1 and TRBJ2-5; D might be TRBD1 (6 bases). Near its end, the DNA agrees better with TRBJ2-7, so the J call may be wrong. The CDR3 totals 15 residues. CDR1 and CDR2 (germline): SGHRS, YFSETQ. This CDR3 is CASSDRDTNSYEQYF. The CDR3 nucleotides are TGCGCCAGCAGCGACCGGGACACAAACTCCTACGAGCAGTACTTC.

The V gene is TRBV30, the J gene TRBJ1-5; D perhaps matches TRBD1 (5 bases). The V end lost 0 bases, the J end lost 2 bases, and 11 bases lay between the germline ends. In germline, CDR1 is GTSNPN, CDR2 SVGIG (reference sequence). The CDR3 consists of 15 residues. The CDR3 spells CAWSVLGRGNQPQHF. The CDR3 DNA reads as TGTGCCTGGAGTGTACTGGGGCGCGGCAATCAGCCCCAGCATTTT.

This clone was detected only once. The chain carries TRBV5-1 and TRBJ2-2, with 10 bases identical to TRBD1. Germline loops: CDR1 SGHRS, CDR2 YFSETQ. The junction had 5 bases not matched to a gene; V was cut back by 6 bases and J by 0 bases. CDR3 size: 16 residues. The CDR3 DNA follows: TGCGCCAGCACATTCGGGACAGGGGCGAACACCGGGGAGCTGTTTTTT. Translated: CASTFGTGANTGELFF.

The chain couples TRBV7-6 to TRBJ2-5, with D possibly matching TRBD2 (6 bases). The CDR3 has 15 residues. Trimming left V 1 base short and J 0 bases short, with 9 bases between. Per the germline V gene, CDR1 is SGHVS and CDR2 is FNYEAQ. The CDR3 nucleotides are TGTGCCAGCAGCTTAGTAGCGGACCACCAAGAGACCCAGTACTTC. Residues: CASSLVADHQETQYF.

The J gene is TRBJ1-6, the V gene TRBV11-3, with D possibly matching TRBD1 (6 bases). Germline CDR1 is SGHNT and CDR2 is YENEEA. V was cut by 5 bases and J by 0 bases, with 8 bases left in between. The CDR3 contains 15 residues. Here the CDR3 reads CASSPTGSYNSPLHF. CDR3 sequence (DNA): TGTGCCAGCAGCCCGACAGGCTCCTATAATTCACCCCTCCACTTT.

This clone was seen only once. The CDR3 protein is CASSSNYEQYF. CDR3 coding DNA: TGTGCCAGTAGTTCAAACTACGAGCAGTACTTC. The chain uses TRBV19 and TRBJ2-5; D gene uncertain. The J call may not be correct, given that the DNA end is closer to TRBJ2-7. The CDR3 is 11 residues long. Germline V lookup: CDR1 LNHDA, CDR2 SQIVND (reference sequence).

The chain combines TRBV9 with TRBJ2-1; 7 bases match TRBD2. This CDR3 has 15 amino acids. The V gene's germline CDR1 is SGDLS and CDR2 YYNGEE. V lost 0 bases, J lost 2 bases, and 2 bases stayed unmatched. The DNA of the CDR3 is TGTGCCAGCAGCGTAGGGAGCGGGGCCTACAATGAGCAGTTCTTC. Its protein is CASSVGSGAYNEQFF.

The chain employs TRBV4-2 and TRBJ2-3, with 9 bases matching TRBD2. With V trimmed by 1 base and J by 5 bases, 10 bases remained unmatched. The V gene's germline CDR1 is LGHNA and CDR2 YNFKEQ. CDR3 length equals 17 residues. CDR3 protein: CASSQAAGGNGGDTQYF. CDR3 bases: TGTGCCAGCAGCCAAGCGGCGGGGGGGAACGGAGGAGATACGCAGTATTTT.

This clone was counted between two and nine times. The rearrangement joins TRBV5-4 to TRBJ1-1; D gene uncertain. CDR3 length: 12 amino acids. Trimming took 2 bases from V and 4 from J, leaving 6 bases between them. Germline V gene lookup returns CDR1 SGHNT and CDR2 YYREEE (reference sequence). CDR3 region: CASSFGITEAFF. The CDR3 DNA reads as TGTGCCAGCAGCTTCGGGATCACTGAAGCTTTCTTT. The full variable domain, completed using reference TRBV5-4 and TRBJ1-1, is ETGVTQSPTHLIKTRGQQVTLRCSSQSGHNTVSWYQQALGQGPQFIFQYYREEENGRGNFPPRFSGLQFPNYSSELNVNALELDDSALYLCASSFGITEAFFGQGTRLTVV.

The rearrangement links TRBV16 to TRBJ1-6; D is ambiguous. The ends were cut back, 3 bases at V and 10 bases at J, with 16 bases in the middle. Germline V CDR1 and CDR2: KGHSY, FQNENV. CDR3 size: 15 residues. The CDR3 reads CASSQPGVERSPLHF. Written as DNA, the CDR3 is TGTGCCAGCAGCCAGCCGGGTGTGGAGAGATCACCCCTCCACTTT.

This clone was recorded once. The chain joins TRBV7-9 to TRBJ2-7, with D unclear. Trimming removed 5 bases at V and 4 bases at J, with 12 bases between. The length of the CDR3 is 13 residues. Germline assignment: CDR1 SEHNR and CDR2 FQNEAQ (reference sequence). CDR3 region: CASSQISSYEQYF. The DNA for the CDR3 is TGTGCCAGCAGCCAAATCTCCAGTTACGAGCAGTACTTC.

The gene calls are TRBV6-1 and TRBJ1-3; the D gene is possibly TRBD1 (5 bases). V gave up 2 bases and J gave up 4 bases, with 18 bases separating them. This CDR3 has 17 residues. Germline V CDR1 and CDR2: MNHNS, SASEGT. CDR3 DNA sequence: TGTGCCAGCAGTGAAATGGGCAGGGTAAATTCAGGAAACACCATATATTTT. This translates into CASSEMGRVNSGNTIYF.